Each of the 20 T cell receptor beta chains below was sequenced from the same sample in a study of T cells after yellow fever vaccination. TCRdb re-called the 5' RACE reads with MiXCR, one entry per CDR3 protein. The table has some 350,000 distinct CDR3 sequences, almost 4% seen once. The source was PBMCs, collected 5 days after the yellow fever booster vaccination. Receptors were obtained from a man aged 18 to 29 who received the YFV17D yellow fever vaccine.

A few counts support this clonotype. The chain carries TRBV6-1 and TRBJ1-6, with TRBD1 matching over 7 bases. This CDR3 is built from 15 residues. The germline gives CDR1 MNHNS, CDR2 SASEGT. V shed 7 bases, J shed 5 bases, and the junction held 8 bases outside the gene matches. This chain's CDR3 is CASTLGDSNNSPLHF. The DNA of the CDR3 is TGTGCCAGCACCTTGGGGGACAGCAATAATTCACCCCTCCACTTT.

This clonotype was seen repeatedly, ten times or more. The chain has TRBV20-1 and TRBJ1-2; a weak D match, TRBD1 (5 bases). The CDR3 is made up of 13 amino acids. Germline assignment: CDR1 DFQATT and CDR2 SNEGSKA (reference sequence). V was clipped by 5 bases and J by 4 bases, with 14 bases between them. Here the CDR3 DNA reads TGCAGTGCTGGGGGTCCTTTCCTCTATGGCTACACCTTC. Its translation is CSAGGPFLYGYTF.

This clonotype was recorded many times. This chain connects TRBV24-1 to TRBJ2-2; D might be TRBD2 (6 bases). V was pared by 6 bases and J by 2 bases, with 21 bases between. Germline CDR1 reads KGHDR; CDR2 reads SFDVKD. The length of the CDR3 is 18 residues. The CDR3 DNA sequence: TGTGCCACCAGTACCCAATTTTGGGACTCTCGTAACACCGGGGAGCTGTTTTTT. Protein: CATSTQFWDSRNTGELFF.

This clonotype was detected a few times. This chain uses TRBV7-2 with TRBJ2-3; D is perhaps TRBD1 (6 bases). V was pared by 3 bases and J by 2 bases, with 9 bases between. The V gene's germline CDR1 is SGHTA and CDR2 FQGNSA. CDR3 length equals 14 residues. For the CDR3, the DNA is TGTGCCAGCAGCTTTGGGGGCACCACAGATACGCAGTATTTT. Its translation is CASSFGGTTDTQYF.

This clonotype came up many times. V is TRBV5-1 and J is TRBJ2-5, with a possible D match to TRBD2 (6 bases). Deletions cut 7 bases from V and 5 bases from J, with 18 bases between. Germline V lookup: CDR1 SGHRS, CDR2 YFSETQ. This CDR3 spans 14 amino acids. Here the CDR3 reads CASALGGMRETQYF. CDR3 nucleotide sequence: TGCGCCAGCGCCCTTGGGGGGATGAGGGAGACCCAGTACTTC.

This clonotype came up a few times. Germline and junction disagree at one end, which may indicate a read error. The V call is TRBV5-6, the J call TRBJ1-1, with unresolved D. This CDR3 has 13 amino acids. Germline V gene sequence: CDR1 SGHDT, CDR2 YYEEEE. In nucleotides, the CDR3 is TGTGCCAGCAGATTGGCCCCCGACACTGAAGCTTTCTTT. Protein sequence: CASRLAPDTEAFF.

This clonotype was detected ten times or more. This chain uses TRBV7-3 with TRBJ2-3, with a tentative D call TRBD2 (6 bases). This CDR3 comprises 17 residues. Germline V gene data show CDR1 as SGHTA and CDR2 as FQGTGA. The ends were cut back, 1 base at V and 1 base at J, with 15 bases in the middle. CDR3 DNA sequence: TGTGCCAGCAGCTTAATCCCCCCGGGAGAGGGCACAGATACGCAGTATTTT. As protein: CASSLIPPGEGTDTQYF.

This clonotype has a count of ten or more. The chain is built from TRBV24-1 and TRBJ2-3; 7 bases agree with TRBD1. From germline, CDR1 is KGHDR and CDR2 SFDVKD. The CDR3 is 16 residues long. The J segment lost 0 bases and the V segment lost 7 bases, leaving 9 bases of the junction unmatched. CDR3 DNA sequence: TGTGCCACCAGCCCCCCCAGGGACAGCAGCACAGATACGCAGTATTTT. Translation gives CATSPPRDSSTDTQYF.

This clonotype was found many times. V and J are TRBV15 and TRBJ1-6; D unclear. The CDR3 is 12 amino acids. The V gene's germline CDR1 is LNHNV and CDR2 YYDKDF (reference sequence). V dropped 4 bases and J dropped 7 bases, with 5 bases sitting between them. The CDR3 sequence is CATSIPNSPLHF. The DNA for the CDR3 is TGTGCCACCAGCATCCCAAATTCACCCCTCCACTTT.

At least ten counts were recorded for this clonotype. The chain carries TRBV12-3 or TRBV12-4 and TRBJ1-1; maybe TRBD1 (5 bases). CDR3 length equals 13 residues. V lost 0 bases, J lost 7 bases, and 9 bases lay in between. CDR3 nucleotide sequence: TGTGCCAGCAGTTTAGCGAAGGGACGTGAAGCTTTCTTT. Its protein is CASSLAKGREAFF.

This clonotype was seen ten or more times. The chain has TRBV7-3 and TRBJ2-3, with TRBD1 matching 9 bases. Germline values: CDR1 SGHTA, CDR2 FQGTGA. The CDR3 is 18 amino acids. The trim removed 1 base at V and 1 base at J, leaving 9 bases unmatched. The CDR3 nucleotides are TGTGCCAGCAGCTTAAGAGGGGGACAGGGAGTGGGCACAGATACGCAGTATTTT. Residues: CASSLRGGQGVGTDTQYF.

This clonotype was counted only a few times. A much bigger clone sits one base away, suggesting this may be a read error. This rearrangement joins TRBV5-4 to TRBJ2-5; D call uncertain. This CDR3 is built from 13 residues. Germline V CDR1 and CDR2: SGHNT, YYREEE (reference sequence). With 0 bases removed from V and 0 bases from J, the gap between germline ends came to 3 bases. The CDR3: CASSLVDQETQYF. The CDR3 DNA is TGTGCCAGCAGCTTGGTGGACCAAGAGACCCAGTACTTC.

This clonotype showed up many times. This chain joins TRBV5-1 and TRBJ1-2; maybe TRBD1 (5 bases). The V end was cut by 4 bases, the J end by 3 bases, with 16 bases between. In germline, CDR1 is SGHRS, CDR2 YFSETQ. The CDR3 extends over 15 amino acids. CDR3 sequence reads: CASSQTPRDHYGYTF. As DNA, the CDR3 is TGCGCCAGCAGCCAAACGCCCAGGGACCACTATGGCTACACCTTC.

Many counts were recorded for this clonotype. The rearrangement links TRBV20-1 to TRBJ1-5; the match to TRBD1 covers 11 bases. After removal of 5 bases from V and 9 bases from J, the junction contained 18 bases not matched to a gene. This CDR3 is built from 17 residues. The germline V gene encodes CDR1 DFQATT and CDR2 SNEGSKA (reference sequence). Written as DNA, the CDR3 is TGCAGTGCTCGGTTTGGTGTTTGGGGACAGGGGGTCCCGCCCCAGCATTTT. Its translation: CSARFGVWGQGVPPQHF.

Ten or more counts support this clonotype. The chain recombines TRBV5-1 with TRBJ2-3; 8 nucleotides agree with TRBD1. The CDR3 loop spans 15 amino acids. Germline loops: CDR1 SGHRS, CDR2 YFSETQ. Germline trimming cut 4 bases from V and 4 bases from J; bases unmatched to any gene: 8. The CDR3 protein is CASSRTGIGSDTQYF. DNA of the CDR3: TGCGCCAGCAGCCGGACAGGGATCGGCTCAGATACGCAGTATTTT.

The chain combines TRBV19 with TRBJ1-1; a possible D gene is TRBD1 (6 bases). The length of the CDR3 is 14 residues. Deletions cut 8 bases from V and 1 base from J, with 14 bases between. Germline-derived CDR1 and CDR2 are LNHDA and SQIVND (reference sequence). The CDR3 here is CASSPKTGNTEAFF. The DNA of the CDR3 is TGTGCCAGTTCCCCGAAGACAGGGAACACTGAAGCTTTCTTT.

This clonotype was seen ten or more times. The CDR3 nucleotides are TGTGCCAGCACCATCCCCCCTCTCAACGAGCAGTACTTC. This encodes CASTIPPLNEQYF. The chain has TRBV6-1 and TRBJ2-7; D not resolved. V lost 7 bases, J lost 5 bases, and 15 bases lay in between. CDR3 length: 13 amino acids. CDR1 is MNHNS and CDR2 is SASEGT in the germline V gene.

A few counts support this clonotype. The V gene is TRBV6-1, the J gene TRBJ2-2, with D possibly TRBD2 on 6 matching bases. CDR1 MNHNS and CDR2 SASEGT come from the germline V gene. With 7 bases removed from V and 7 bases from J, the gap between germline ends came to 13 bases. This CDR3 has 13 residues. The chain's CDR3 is CASKGTSVGELFF. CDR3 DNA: TGTGCCAGCAAGGGGACTTCTGTCGGGGAGCTGTTTTTT.

CDR3 nucleotide sequence: TGCAGCGTTGAAATCGGCGGGACAGGATTTGGAGAGACCCAGTACTTC. It translates to CSVEIGGTGFGETQYF. The J gene is TRBJ2-5, the V gene TRBV29-1, with TRBD1 identical over 8 bases. The germline V gene encodes CDR1 SQVTM and CDR2 ANQGSEA. This CDR3 spans 16 amino acids. The V and J ends lost 2 bases and 4 bases, in that order; junction bases with no gene match: 12.

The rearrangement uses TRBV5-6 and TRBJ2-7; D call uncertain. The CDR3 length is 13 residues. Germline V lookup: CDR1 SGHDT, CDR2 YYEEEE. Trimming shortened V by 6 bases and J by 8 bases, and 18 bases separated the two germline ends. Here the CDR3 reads CASISWSGTQQYF. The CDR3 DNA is TGTGCCAGCATCTCCTGGTCGGGCACCCAGCAGTACTTC.